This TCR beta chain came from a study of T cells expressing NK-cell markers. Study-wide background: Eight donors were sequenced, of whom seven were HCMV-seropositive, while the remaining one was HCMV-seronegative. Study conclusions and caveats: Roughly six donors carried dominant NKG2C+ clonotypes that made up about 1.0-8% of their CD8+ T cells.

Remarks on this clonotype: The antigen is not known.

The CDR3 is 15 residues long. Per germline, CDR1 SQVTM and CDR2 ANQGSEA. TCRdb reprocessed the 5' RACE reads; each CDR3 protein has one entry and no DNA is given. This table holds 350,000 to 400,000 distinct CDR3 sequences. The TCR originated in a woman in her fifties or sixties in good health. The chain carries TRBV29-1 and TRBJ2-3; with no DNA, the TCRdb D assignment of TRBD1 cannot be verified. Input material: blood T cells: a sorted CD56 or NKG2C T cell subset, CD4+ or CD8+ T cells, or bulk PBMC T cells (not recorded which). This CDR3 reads CSVETGAFSTDTQYF.